One sample yielded the 26 T cell receptor beta chains listed below, sequenced in a study of T cell clonotyping in hematopoietic cell transplantation. As to time point: recipient sample about 28 days before transplant, after cytoreduction. Some clones are missing from TCRdb's copy, which holds only in-frame ones; the method was immunoSEQ multiplex PCR. Among about 8,300 clones, around 85% were seen once, and the ten largest hold roughly 33%. Sequenced material: peripheral blood mononuclear cells, taken before stem cell transplant. All receptors come from a man aged 55 to 70 with acute myeloid leukemia. Some clones in this sample may be carry-over from other donors' samples.

V is TRBV19 and J is TRBJ2-7; 8 bases map to TRBD2. CDR1 LNHDA and CDR2 SQIVND come from the germline V gene (reference sequence). This CDR3 is built from 16 residues. Germline trimming cut 3 bases from V and 6 bases from J; bases unmatched to any gene: 13. The CDR3 DNA reads TGTGCCAGTAGTATGGGCCGGATGGCGGGAGGCGCCGAGCAGTACTTC. As protein: CASSMGRMAGGAEQYF.

The rearrangement uses TRBV19 and TRBJ1-6; the match to TRBD1 covers 10 bases. This CDR3 is built from 14 residues. V dropped 9 bases and J dropped 8; count of bases not matched to a gene: 7. Per the germline V gene, CDR1 is LNHDA and CDR2 is SQIVND (reference sequence). CDR3: CASHRQGADSPLHF. Written as DNA, the CDR3 is TGTGCCAGCCACCGACAGGGGGCGGATTCACCCCTCCACTTT.

The V call is TRBV5-1, the J call TRBJ2-2; tentative D call: TRBD2 (7 bases). CDR1 and CDR2 from the germline V gene are SGHRS and YFSETQ. Trimming removed 6 bases from V and 7 bases from J, with 19 bases in between. The CDR3 sequence is 15 residues long. CDR3 bases: TGCGCCAGCACCCTTATCTCGGGGGGCGGCGGGGAGCTGTTTTTT. Its translation is CASTLISGGGGELFF. Drawing the rest from reference TRBV5-1 and TRBJ2-2, the complete variable domain is KAGVTQTPRYLIKTRGQQVTLSCSPISGHRSVSWYQQTPGQGLQFLFEYFSETQRNKGNFPGRFSGRQFSNSRSEMNVSTLELGDSALYLCASTLISGGGGELFFGEGSRLTVL.

V is TRBV9 and J is TRBJ2-3; 9 nucleotides match TRBD2. This CDR3 comprises 15 residues. Germline V CDR1 and CDR2: SGDLS, YYNGEE. With V trimmed by 3 bases and J by 6 bases, 8 bases remained unmatched. This CDR3 is CASSASGGPGDTQYF. The CDR3 region has the DNA TGTGCCAGCAGCGCCAGCGGGGGGCCGGGGGATACGCAGTATTTT.

J is TRBJ1-5 and V is TRBV9; D is undetermined. This CDR3 contains 14 residues. The V and J ends lost 0 bases and 4 bases respectively, with 8 bases between them. CDR1 is SGDLS and CDR2 is YYNGEE in the germline V gene. The CDR3 loop reads CASSVGAYNQPQHF. CDR3 bases: TGTGCCAGCAGCGTAGGGGCCTATAATCAGCCCCAGCATTTT. Full variable domain (missing parts from reference TRBV9 and TRBJ1-5): DSGVTQTPKHLITATGQRVTLRCSPRSGDLSVYWYQQSLDQGLQFLIQYYNGEERAKGNILERFSAQQFPDLHSELNLSSLELGDSALYFCASSVGAYNQPQHFGDGTRLSIL.

The chain couples TRBV2 to TRBJ2-1; D not certain. The V gene lost 8 bases and the J gene lost 8 bases, with 19 bases spanning the gap. Germline assignment: CDR1 SNHLY and CDR2 FYNNEI. This CDR3 spans 14 amino acids. This CDR3 is CASGLWAGSDEQFF. Here the CDR3 DNA reads TGTGCCAGCGGTCTGTGGGCCGGCAGCGATGAGCAGTTCTTC.

The chain couples TRBV30 to TRBJ2-7; unclear D gene. The germline gives CDR1 GTSNPN, CDR2 SVGIG (reference sequence). This CDR3 is 12 amino acids long. Trimming shortened V by 0 bases and J by 2 bases, and 5 bases separated the two germline ends. The CDR3: CAWSVQTYEQYF. CDR3 DNA sequence: TGTGCCTGGAGTGTACAGACCTACGAGCAGTACTTC.

The DNA of the CDR3 is TGTGCCTGGAGTGTCTGGGGGACAGGGGCCCTGTACACCTTC. It codes for CAWSVWGTGALYTF. This rearrangement joins TRBV30 to TRBJ1-2; 10 bases map to TRBD1. The CDR3 consists of 14 residues. The germline gives CDR1 GTSNPN, CDR2 SVGIG (reference sequence). V shed 0 bases, J shed 11 bases, and the junction held 9 bases outside the gene matches.

This clone was counted between two and nine times. This chain links TRBV5-1 with TRBJ2-2; D is uncertain. The CDR3 has 14 residues. The germline V gene has CDR1 SGHRS and CDR2 YFSETQ. V was trimmed by 4 bases and J by 2 bases, leaving 9 bases between them. In nucleotides, the CDR3 is TGCGCCAGCAGCATGGACGGTAACACCGGGGAGCTGTTTTTT. Amino acids: CASSMDGNTGELFF.

This clone came up a few times. The V call is TRBV6-6, the J call TRBJ2-5, with 10 bases that match TRBD1. The germline gives CDR1 MNHNY, CDR2 SVGAGI (reference sequence). The CDR3 runs to 15 residues. The V segment lost 7 bases and the J segment 5 bases; nucleotides outside the gene matches: 10. CDR3 in amino acids: CASTQQRTGGETQYF. The CDR3 region has the DNA TGTGCCAGCACACAACAGCGGACAGGGGGGGAGACCCAGTACTTC.

This rearrangement joins TRBV21-1 to TRBJ1-2. TRBV21-1 has pseudogene status. This CDR3 spans 15 amino acids. In nucleotides, the CDR3 is TGTGCCAGCAGCAAATCGGGCAGAATAAACTATGGCTACACCTTC. Its translation is CASSKSGRINYGYTF.

The rearrangement uses TRBV27 and TRBJ2-3; no firm D call. Germline V lookup: CDR1 MNHEY, CDR2 SMNVEV (reference sequence). The V and J ends lost 5 bases and 6 bases respectively, with 12 bases between them. The CDR3 totals 13 residues. CDR3 coding DNA: TGTGCCAGCAGTCCAACCTCGGAGGATACGCAGTATTTT. Its protein is CASSPTSEDTQYF.

This sequence joins TRBV14 and TRBJ1-2; D not resolved. V lost 1 base, J lost 8 bases, and 8 bases lay in between. From germline, CDR1 is SGHDN and CDR2 FVKESK. This CDR3 is 12 amino acids long. CDR3 sequence (DNA): TGTGCCAGCAGCCAAGGTCGGGTCGGCTACACCTTC. It codes for CASSQGRVGYTF.

The chain couples TRBV30 to TRBJ1-1; 10 bases line up with TRBD1. The germline V gene encodes CDR1 GTSNPN and CDR2 SVGIG (reference sequence). CDR3 length: 13 amino acids. V lost 3 bases and J lost 6; bases outside the gene matches: 4. In nucleotides, the CDR3 is TGTGCCTGGAGGGGGACAGGGGTCGCTGAAGCTTTCTTT. Translating gives CAWRGTGVAEAFF.

The chain is built from TRBV29-1 and TRBJ2-2, with a weak D call TRBD2 (6 bases). The V gene's germline CDR1 is SQVTM and CDR2 ANQGSEA. Trimming took 5 bases from V and 0 from J, leaving 13 bases between them. This CDR3 spans 15 amino acids. The DNA of the CDR3 is TGCAGCGTTTCACCGACTAGACCGAACACCGGGGAGCTGTTTTTT. Residues: CSVSPTRPNTGELFF.

J is TRBJ2-1 and V is TRBV7-6; possibly TRBD2 for D (6 bases). V was clipped by 3 bases and J by 4 bases, with 10 bases between them. The germline gives CDR1 SGHVS, CDR2 FNYEAQ. CDR3 length: 14 residues. CDR3: CASSFGTGYNEQFF. DNA for the CDR3: TGTGCCAGCAGCTTCGGGACTGGGTACAATGAGCAGTTCTTC.

The chain uses TRBV5-6 and TRBJ2-7; 10 bases line up with TRBD1. CDR1 and CDR2 from the germline V gene are SGHDT and YYEEEE. The CDR3 consists of 15 residues. Unmatched junction bases numbered 7, after V lost 3 bases and J lost 4 bases. The CDR3 region has the DNA TGTGCCAGCAGCTCTTTGACAGGGGGCGCGTACGAGCAGTACTTC. It encodes CASSSLTGGAYEQYF.

V is TRBV28 and J is TRBJ2-7; TRBD2 agrees at 8 bases. V lost 1 base to trimming and J lost 5 bases; unmatched junction nucleotides: 4. CDR3 size: 14 residues. Looked up from germline, CDR1 is MDHEN and CDR2 is SYDVKM. The DNA for the CDR3 is TGTGCCAGCAGTTTATCCGGGACTAGGAACGAGCAGTACTTC. Its protein product is CASSLSGTRNEQYF.

The chain is built from TRBV2 and TRBJ2-7; D gene uncertain. This CDR3 comprises 11 residues. Germline V gene sequence: CDR1 SNHLY, CDR2 FYNNEI. The V and J ends lost 2 bases and 6 bases respectively, with 5 bases between them. The CDR3: CASSEHGEQYF. The CDR3 DNA reads as TGTGCCAGCAGTGAACATGGCGAGCAGTACTTC. Filled out from reference TRBV2 and TRBJ2-7, the complete variable domain reads EPEVTQTPSHQVTQMGQEVILRCVPISNHLYFYWYRQILGQKVEFLVSFYNNEISEKSEIFDDQFSVERPDGSNFTLKIRSTKLEDSAMYFCASSEHGEQYFGPGTRLTVT.

The chain carries TRBV6-1 and TRBJ1-5, with a weak D call TRBD1 (5 bases). V lost 7 bases and J lost 5, with 15 bases in between. Germline V CDR1 and CDR2: MNHNS, SASEGT. The CDR3 has 14 amino acids. CDR3 sequence reads: CASITPGGYQPQHF. CDR3 in DNA: TGTGCCAGCATCACTCCTGGGGGTTATCAGCCCCAGCATTTT.

The chain employs TRBV19 and TRBJ1-1, with a possible D match to TRBD1 (5 bases). The CDR3 has 14 amino acids. Germline V gives CDR1 LNHDA, CDR2 SQIVND (reference sequence). With 0 bases removed from V and 8 bases from J, the gap between germline ends came to 13 bases. CDR3 in DNA: TGTGCCAGTAGTATAGATCAGAGGGGCGCGGAAGCTTTCTTT. This sequence encodes CASSIDQRGAEAFF. Complete variable domain (other parts from reference TRBV19 and TRBJ1-1): DGGITQSPKYLFRKEGQNVTLSCEQNLNHDAMYWYRQDPGQGLRLIYYSQIVNDFQKGDIAEGYSVSREKKESFPLTVTSAQKNPTAFYLCASSIDQRGAEAFFGQGTRLTVV.

The genes are TRBV2 and TRBJ2-5; perhaps TRBD1 as D (5 bases). CDR1 is SNHLY, CDR2 FYNNEI, per germline. This CDR3 is built from 17 residues. V lost 6 bases and J lost 4, with 24 bases in between. This chain's CDR3 is CASRPPQLYGRGETQYF. CDR3 bases: TGTGCCAGCAGACCCCCCCAACTATACGGTAGGGGAGAGACCCAGTACTTC.

This chain uses TRBV5-1 with TRBJ2-1; 10 bases line up with TRBD2. Losses at the gene ends were 0 bases for V and 5 bases for J; bases not matched to a gene: 5. CDR3 length equals 16 residues. Germline V gene data show CDR1 as SGHRS and CDR2 as YFSETQ. The CDR3 loop is CASSLVSGGAHNEQFF. Here the CDR3 DNA reads TGCGCCAGCAGCTTGGTCAGCGGGGGGGCTCACAATGAGCAGTTCTTC.

This chain connects TRBV20-1 to TRBJ2-7; 8 nucleotides match TRBD2. The germline gives CDR1 DFQATT, CDR2 SNEGSKA (reference sequence). The CDR3 is 11 amino acids. Trimming at V came to 1 base and at J to 9 bases, leaving 2 bases not matched to a gene. CDR3 region: CSARGRGGQYF. The CDR3 DNA sequence: TGCAGTGCTAGAGGCCGGGGGGGGCAGTACTTC.

This rearrangement joins TRBV5-1 to TRBJ1-1; D not certain. V was trimmed by 1 base and J by 2 bases, leaving 9 bases between them. CDR1 is SGHRS and CDR2 is YFSETQ in the germline V gene. CDR3 length equals 14 residues. The CDR3 reads CASSLNPGNTEAFF. The DNA of the CDR3 is TGCGCCAGCAGCTTGAACCCAGGCAACACTGAAGCTTTCTTT.

The V gene is TRBV19, the J gene TRBJ2-5; 9 nucleotides match TRBD1. Germline trimming cut 2 bases from V and 3 bases from J; bases unmatched to any gene: 4. Germline CDR1 LNHDA, CDR2 SQIVND (reference sequence). The CDR3 runs 15 residues. The CDR3 DNA follows: TGTGCCAGTAGTATATCCCGGACAGGGGAAGAGACCCAGTACTTC. Encoded protein: CASSISRTGEETQYF.